Listed here are 7 T cell receptor beta chains from one sample, sequenced in a study of post-analysis software for immune sequencing data. Study outcomes and limitations: TRBV5-6, TRBV5-1 and TRBV20-1 were among 4 or 5 TRBV segments more frequent in patients than controls.

Antigens of these TCRs are unknown. Libraries were made from TCR beta cDNA, and they carried unique molecular identifiers. Each CDR3 protein is one row after TCRdb ran MiXCR on the PCR reads. The sample has some 240,000 distinct CDR3 sequences, 36% seen once; the top ten hold around 4.8%. Input material: blood. The receptors come from a girl aged 10 to 17 with multiple sclerosis.

This clonotype was detected many times. V gene TRBV20-1 combines with J gene TRBJ1-5, with a tentative D call TRBD1 (5 bases). There are 16 residues in the CDR3. Between the trimmed V and J ends, which lost 2 bases and 2 bases, there was a span of 16 bases. Looked up from germline, CDR1 is DFQATT and CDR2 is SNEGSKA (reference sequence). The CDR3 sequence is CSARTANLGGNQPQHF. As DNA, the CDR3 is TGCAGTGCTAGAACCGCTAATCTGGGGGGCAATCAGCCCCAGCATTTT.

Comments on this clonotype: A read error may explain this, as a much larger clone is one base away. This chain uses TRBV19 with TRBJ1-1; 9 bases are shared with TRBD1. CDR1 LNHDA and CDR2 SQIVND come from the germline V gene (reference sequence). V dropped 11 bases and J dropped 7; count of bases not matched to a gene: 8. The CDR3 is 12 amino acids. DNA for the CDR3: TGTGCCTGTATAGAGGGACAGGGTGAAGCTTTCTTT. Translated: CACIEGQGEAFF. Based on the CDR3 plus reference TRBV19 and TRBJ1-1, the full variable domain is DGGITQSPKYLFRKEGQNVTLSCEQNLNHDAMYWYRQDPGQGLRLIYYSQIVNDFQKGDIAEGYSVSREKKESFPLTVTSAQKNPTAFYLCACIEGQGEAFFGQGTRLTVV.

The chain employs TRBV30 and TRBJ2-1; TRBD2 might be the D (5 bases). The CDR3 runs 11 residues. V was cut by 3 bases and J by 8 bases, with 8 bases left in between. The germline CDR1 and CDR2 sequences are GTSNPN and SVGIG (reference sequence). CDR3 protein: CAWRGGYEQFF. As DNA, the CDR3 is TGTGCCTGGAGAGGCGGGTATGAGCAGTTCTTC.

In the case of this clonotype: A much larger clone lies one base from this, so it may be a read error. This sequence joins TRBV12-3 or TRBV12-4 and TRBJ2-3, with no clear D. V gave up 1 base and J gave up 9 bases, with 14 bases separating them. This CDR3 has 14 amino acids. The DNA for the CDR3 is TGTGCCAGCAGTTTAGACACCACTGGGGTCACGCAGTATTTT. Translation: CASSLDTTGVTQYF.

As concerns this clonotype: With a much larger clone just one base away, this may be a read error. The rearrangement joins TRBV7-9 to TRBJ1-2, with D possibly being TRBD1 (5 bases). The V gene lost 1 base and the J gene lost 8 bases, with 14 bases spanning the gap. Germline V gene lookup returns CDR1 SEHNR and CDR2 FQNEAQ (reference sequence). This CDR3 comprises 14 residues. The CDR3 DNA is TGTGCCAGCAGCTTAGGTGGGGCAGGGCACGGCTACACCTTC. Residues: CASSLGGAGHGYTF.

Turning to this clonotype: A read error is possible here, since a much larger clone lies one base away. The chain links TRBV4-1 to TRBJ2-1; 12 nucleotides match TRBD2. The DNA matches TRBJ2-7 better at its end, which makes the J call doubtful. Germline-derived CDR1 and CDR2 are MGHRA and YSYEKL. The CDR3 consists of 16 residues. CDR3 residues: CASSRLAGASYNEQYF. The CDR3 nucleotides are TGCGCCAGCAGCCGACTAGCGGGAGCCTCCTACAATGAGCAGTACTTC.

This clonotype has more than one count but fewer than ten. This sequence joins TRBV4-1 and TRBJ1-5; no definite D call. CDR3 length: 14 residues. Trimming cost V 1 base and J 7 bases, with 11 bases left between them. Germline CDR1 is MGHRA and CDR2 is YSYEKL. The CDR3 is CASSQAAPTQPQHF. The CDR3 DNA reads as TGCGCCAGCAGCCAAGCCGCCCCAACACAGCCCCAGCATTTT.